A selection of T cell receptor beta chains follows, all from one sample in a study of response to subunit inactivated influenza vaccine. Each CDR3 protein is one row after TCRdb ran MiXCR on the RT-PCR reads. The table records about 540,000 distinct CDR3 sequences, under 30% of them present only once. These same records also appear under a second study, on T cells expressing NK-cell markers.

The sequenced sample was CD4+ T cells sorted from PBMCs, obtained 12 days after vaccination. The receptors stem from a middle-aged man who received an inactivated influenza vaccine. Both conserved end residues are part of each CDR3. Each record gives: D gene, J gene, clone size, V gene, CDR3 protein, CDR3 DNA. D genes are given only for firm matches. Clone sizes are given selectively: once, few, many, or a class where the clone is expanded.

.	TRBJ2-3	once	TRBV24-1	CATSERSSGSRGTQYF	TGTGCCACCAGTGAGAGGAGCAGCGGGTCGCGGGGTACGCAGTATTTT
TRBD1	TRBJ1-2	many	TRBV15	CATSATGVPSNYGYTF	TGTGCCACCAGCGCGACAGGGGTTCCCTCTAACTATGGCTACACCTTC
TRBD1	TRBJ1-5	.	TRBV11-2	CASSSGQGGPISNQPQHF	TGTGCCAGCAGCTCCGGACAGGGGGGTCCTATAAGCAATCAGCCCCAGCATTTT
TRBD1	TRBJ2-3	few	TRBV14	CASSQGQGRTDTQYF	TGTGCCAGCAGCCAAGGACAGGGAAGGACAGATACGCAGTATTTT
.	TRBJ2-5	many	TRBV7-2	CASSPPGVPIF	TGTGCCAGCAGCCCCCCGGGCGTTCCTATCTTC
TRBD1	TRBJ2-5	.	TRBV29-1	CSVNDREYQETQYF	TGCAGCGTTAATGACAGGGAGTACCAAGAGACCCAGTACTTC
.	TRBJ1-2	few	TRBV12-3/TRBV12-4	CASSPLRAAGYTF	TGTGCCAGCAGTCCTCTCCGGGCCGCGGGCTACACCTTC
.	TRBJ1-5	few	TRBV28	CASSLGKGGFNQPQHF	TGTGCCAGCAGTTTGGGAAAGGGGGGGTTTAATCAGCCCCAGCATTTT
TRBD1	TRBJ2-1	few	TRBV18	CASSPTRQGTFF	TGTGCCAGCTCACCTACTCGACAGGGCACGTTCTTC
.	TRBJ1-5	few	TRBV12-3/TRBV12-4	CASTQSGALGQPQHF	TGTGCCAGCACCCAGTCAGGGGCCTTGGGGCAGCCCCAGCATTTT
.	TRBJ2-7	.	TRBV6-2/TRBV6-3	CASTLSGVPYEQYF	TGTGCCAGCACCCTCTCAGGGGTGCCCTACGAGCAGTACTTC
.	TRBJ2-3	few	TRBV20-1	CSARRVGGKDTQYF	TGCAGTGCTAGACGTGTGGGGGGCAAAGATACGCAGTATTTT
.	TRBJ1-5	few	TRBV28	CASSDNNQPQHF	TGTGCCAGCAGTGACAACAATCAGCCCCAGCATTTT
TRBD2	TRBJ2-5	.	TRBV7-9	CASSFTSGERGETQYF	TGTGCCAGCAGCTTTACTAGCGGGGAGCGGGGAGAGACCCAGTACTTC
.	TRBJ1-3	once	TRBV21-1	CASSKQSDRRSGNTIYF	TGTGCCAGCAGCAAACAATCGGACCGTCGCTCTGGAAACACCATATATTTT
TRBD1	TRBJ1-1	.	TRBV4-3	CASSQETGGSTEAFF	TGCGCCAGCAGCCAAGAAACAGGGGGCTCTACTGAAGCTTTCTTT
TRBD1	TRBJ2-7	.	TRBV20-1	CSARTGRRGAGEQYF	TGCAGTGCTAGGACAGGGAGAAGGGGAGCAGGCGAGCAGTACTTC
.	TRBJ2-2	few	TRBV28	CASSLDSSRTGELFF	TGTGCCAGCAGCCTGGACTCCTCCCGAACCGGGGAGCTGTTTTTT
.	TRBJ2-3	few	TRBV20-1	CSAISTDTQYF	TGCAGTGCTATTAGCACAGATACGCAGTATTTT
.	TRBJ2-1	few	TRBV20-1	CSALPGLQFF	TGCAGTGCTCTACCGGGACTCCAGTTCTTC
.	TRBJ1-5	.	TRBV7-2	CASSFSADQPQHF	TGTGCCAGCAGCTTCAGCGCAGATCAGCCCCAGCATTTT
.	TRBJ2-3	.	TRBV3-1	CASSQSNTDTQYF	TGTGCCAGCAGCCAATCCAACACAGATACGCAGTATTTT
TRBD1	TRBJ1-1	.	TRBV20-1	CSARNFVQGATEAFF	TGCAGTGCTAGAAATTTTGTTCAGGGGGCTACTGAAGCTTTCTTT
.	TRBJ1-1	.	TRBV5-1	CASSLVPEANTEAFF	TGCGCCAGCAGCTTGGTTCCCGAGGCCAACACTGAAGCTTTCTTT
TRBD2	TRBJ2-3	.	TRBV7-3	CASSPGGSRDTQYF	TGTGCCAGCAGCCCGGGAGGGAGTAGGGATACGCAGTATTTT
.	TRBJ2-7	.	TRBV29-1	CSVAAGWAYEQYF	TGCAGCGTTGCTGCGGGATGGGCCTACGAGCAGTACTTC
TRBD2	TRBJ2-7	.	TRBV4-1	CASSQIGLAGPPGEQYF	TGCGCCAGCAGCCAAATAGGTCTAGCGGGGCCCCCGGGCGAGCAGTACTTC
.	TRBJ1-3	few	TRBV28	CASSLLLGGDTIYF	TGTGCCAGCAGTTTACTCCTCGGGGGAGACACCATATATTTT
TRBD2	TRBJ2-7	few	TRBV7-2	CASSPRTSGSEQYF	TGTGCCAGCAGCCCCCGGACTAGCGGGAGCGAGCAGTACTTC
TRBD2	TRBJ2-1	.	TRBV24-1	CATRGGTYNEQFF	TGTGCCACCCGCGGGGGGACCTACAATGAGCAGTTCTTC
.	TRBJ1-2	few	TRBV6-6	CASRRSYGYTF	TGTGCCAGCAGGCGCAGCTATGGCTACACCTTC
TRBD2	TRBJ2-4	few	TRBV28	CASTLAGGAKNIQYF	TGTGCCAGCACCCTTGCGGGGGGGGCCAAAAACATTCAGTACTTC
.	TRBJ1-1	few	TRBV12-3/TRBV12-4	CASSPGQTGEAFF	TGTGCCAGCAGCCCCGGACAGACAGGAGAGGCTTTCTTT
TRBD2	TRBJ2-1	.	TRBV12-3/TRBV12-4	CASIPSGRAWGEQFF	TGTGCCAGCATCCCGAGCGGGAGGGCCTGGGGAGAGCAGTTCTTC
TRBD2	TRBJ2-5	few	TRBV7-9	CASSPGTSGGRETQYF	TGTGCCAGCAGCCCCGGGACTAGCGGGGGCCGGGAGACCCAGTACTTC
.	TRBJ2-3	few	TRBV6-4	CASSDVLRSPLNTQYF	TGTGCCAGCAGTGACGTACTTCGCTCGCCACTTAATACGCAGTATTTT
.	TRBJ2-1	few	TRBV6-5	CASSYWGRQALTTNEQFF	TGTGCCAGCAGTTACTGGGGTCGCCAGGCCCTTACAACCAATGAGCAGTTCTTC
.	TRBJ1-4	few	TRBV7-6	CASSSRDGRELGKLFF	TGTGCCAGCAGCTCCCGTGACGGCCGAGAGTTGGGAAAACTGTTTTTT
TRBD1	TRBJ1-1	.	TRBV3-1	CASSQDQGGVNTEAFF	TGTGCCAGCAGCCAAGATCAGGGGGGAGTGAACACTGAAGCTTTCTTT
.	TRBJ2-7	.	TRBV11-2	CASSSPGSYSYEQYF	TGTGCCAGCAGCTCCCCGGGGAGCTACTCCTACGAGCAGTACTTC
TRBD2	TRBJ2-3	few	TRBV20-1	CSALRAGGADTQYF	TGCAGTGCTCTAAGAGCGGGGGGCGCAGATACGCAGTATTTT